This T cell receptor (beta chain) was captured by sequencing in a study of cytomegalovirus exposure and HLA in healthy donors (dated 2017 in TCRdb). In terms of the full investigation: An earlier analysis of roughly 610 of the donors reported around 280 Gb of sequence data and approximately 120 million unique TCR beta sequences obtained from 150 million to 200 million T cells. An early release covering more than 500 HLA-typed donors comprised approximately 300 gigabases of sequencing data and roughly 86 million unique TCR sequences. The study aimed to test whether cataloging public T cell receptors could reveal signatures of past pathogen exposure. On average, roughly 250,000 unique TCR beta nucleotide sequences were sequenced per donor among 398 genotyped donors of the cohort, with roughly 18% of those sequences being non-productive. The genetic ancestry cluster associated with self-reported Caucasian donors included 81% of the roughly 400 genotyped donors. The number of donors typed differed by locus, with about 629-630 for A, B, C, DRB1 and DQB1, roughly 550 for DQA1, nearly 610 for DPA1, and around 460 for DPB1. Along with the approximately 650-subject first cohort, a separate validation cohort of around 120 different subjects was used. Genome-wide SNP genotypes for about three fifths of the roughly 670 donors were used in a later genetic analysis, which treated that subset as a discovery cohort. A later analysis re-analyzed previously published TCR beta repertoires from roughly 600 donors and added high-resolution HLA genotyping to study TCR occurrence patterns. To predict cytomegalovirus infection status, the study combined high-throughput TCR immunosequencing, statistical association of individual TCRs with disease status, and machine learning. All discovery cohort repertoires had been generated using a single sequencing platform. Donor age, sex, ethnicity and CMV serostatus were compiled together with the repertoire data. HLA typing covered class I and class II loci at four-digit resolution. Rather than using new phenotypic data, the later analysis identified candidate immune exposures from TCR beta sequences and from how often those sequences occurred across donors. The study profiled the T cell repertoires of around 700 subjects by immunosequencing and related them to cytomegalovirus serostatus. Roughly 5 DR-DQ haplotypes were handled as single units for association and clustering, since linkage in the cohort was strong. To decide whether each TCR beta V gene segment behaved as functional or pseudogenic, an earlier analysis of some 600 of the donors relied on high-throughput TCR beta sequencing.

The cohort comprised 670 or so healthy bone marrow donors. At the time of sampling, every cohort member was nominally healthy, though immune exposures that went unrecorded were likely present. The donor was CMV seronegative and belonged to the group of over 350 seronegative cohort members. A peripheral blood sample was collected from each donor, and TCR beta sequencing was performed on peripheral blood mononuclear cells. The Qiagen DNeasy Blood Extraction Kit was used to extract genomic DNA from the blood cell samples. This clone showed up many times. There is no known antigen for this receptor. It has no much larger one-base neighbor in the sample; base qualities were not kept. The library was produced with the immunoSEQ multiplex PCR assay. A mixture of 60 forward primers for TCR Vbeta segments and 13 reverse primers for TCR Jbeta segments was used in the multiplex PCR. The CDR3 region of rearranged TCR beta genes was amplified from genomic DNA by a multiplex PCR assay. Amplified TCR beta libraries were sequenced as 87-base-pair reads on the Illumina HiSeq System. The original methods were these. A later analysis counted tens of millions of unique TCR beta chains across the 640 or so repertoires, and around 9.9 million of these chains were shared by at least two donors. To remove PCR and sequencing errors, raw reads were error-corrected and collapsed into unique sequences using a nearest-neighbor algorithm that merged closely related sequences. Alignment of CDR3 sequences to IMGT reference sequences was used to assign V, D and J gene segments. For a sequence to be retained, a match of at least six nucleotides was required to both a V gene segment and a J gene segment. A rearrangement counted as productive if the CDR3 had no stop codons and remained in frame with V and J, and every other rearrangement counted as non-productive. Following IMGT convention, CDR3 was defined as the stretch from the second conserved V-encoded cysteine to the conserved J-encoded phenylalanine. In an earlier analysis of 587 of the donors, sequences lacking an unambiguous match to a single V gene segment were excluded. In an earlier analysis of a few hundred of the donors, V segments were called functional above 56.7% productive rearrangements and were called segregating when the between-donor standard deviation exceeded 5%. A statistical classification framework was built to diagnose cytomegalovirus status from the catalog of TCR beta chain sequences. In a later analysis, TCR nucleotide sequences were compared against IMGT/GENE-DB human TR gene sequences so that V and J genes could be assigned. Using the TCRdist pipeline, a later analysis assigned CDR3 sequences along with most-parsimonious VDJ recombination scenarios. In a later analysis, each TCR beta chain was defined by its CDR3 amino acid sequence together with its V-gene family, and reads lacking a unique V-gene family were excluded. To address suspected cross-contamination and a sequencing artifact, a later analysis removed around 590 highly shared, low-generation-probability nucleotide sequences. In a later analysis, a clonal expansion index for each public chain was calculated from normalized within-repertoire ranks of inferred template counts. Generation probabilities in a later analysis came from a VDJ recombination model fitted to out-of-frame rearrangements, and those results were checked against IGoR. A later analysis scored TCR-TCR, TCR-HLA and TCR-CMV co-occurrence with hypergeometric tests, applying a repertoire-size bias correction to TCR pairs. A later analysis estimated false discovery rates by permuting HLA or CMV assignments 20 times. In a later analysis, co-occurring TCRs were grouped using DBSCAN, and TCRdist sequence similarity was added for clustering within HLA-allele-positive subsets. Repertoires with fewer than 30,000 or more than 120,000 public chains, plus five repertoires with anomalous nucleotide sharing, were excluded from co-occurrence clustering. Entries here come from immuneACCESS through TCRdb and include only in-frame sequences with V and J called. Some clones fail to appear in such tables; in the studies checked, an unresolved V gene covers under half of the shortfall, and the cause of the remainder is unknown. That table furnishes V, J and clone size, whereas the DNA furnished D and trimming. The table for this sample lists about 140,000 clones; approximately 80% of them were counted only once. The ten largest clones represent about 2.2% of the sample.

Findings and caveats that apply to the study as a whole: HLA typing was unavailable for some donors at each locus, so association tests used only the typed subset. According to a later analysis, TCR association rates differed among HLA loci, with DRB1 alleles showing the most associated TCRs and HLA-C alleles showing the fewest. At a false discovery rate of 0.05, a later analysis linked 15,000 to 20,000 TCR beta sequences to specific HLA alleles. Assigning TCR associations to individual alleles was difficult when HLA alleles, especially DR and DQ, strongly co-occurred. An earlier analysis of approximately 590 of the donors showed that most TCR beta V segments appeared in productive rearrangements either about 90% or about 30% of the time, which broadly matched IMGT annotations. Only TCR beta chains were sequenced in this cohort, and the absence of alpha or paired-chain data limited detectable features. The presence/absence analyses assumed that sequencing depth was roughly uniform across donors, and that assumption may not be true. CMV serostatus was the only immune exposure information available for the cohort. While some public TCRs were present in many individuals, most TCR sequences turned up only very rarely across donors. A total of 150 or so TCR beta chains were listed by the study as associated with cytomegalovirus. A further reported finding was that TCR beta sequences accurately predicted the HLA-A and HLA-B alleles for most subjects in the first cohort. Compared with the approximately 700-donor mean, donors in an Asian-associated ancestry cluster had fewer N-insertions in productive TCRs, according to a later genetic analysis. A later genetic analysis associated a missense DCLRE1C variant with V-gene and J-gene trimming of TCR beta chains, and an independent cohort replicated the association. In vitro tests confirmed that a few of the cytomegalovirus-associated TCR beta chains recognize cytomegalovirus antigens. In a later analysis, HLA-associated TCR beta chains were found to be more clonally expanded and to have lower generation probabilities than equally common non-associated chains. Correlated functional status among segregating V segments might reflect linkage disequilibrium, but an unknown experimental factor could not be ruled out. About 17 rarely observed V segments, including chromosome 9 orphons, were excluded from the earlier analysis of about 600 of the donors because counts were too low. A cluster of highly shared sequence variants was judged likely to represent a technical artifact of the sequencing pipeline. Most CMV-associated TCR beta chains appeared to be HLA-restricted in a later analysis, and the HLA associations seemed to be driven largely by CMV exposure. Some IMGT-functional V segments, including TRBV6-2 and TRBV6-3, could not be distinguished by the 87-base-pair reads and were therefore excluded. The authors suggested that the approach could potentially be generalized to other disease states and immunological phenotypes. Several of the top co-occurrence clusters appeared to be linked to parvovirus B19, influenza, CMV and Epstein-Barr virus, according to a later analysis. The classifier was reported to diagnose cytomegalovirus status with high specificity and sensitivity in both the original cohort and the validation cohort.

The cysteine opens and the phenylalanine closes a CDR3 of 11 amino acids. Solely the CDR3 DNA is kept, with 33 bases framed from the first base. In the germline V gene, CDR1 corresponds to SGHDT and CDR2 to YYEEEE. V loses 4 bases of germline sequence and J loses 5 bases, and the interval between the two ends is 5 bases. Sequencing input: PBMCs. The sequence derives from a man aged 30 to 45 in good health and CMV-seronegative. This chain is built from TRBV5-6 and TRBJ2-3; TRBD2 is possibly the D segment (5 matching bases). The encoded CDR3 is CASSRGDTQYF. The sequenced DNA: TGTGCCAGCAGCCGGGGAGATACGCAGTATTTT.